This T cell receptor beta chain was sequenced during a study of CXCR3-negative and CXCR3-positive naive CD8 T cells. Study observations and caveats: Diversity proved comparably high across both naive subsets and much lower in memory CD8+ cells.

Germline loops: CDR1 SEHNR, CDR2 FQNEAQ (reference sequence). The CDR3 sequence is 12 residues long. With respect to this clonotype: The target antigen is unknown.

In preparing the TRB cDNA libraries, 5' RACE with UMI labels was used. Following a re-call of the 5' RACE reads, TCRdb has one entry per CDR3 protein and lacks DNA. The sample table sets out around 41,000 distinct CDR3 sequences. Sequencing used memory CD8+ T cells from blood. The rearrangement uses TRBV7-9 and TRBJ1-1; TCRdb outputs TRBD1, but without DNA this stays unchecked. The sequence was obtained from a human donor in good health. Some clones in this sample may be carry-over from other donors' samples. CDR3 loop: CASSPDSTRAFF. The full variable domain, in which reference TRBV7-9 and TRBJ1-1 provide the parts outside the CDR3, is DTGVSQNPRHKITKRGQNVTFRCDPISEHNRLYWYRQTLGQGPEFLTYFQNEAQLEKSRLLSDRFSAERPKGSFSTLEIQRTEQGDSAMYLCASSPDSTRAFFGQGTRLTVV.